Presented here are 9 T cell receptor beta chains from one specimen sequenced in a study of T cell responses to AZD1222 COVID-19 vaccine. Libraries were prepared by immunoSEQ multiplex PCR; TCRdb keeps only in-frame clonotypes and omits some of them. The table has over 95,000 clones, almost 90% seen once. The starting material was peripheral blood, obtained 28 days after the second AZD1222 dose. The receptor set was obtained from an adult who received the AZD1222 COVID-19 vaccine.

The chain uses TRBV28 and TRBJ2-2, with D possibly being TRBD1 (5 bases). The germline V gene encodes CDR1 MDHEN and CDR2 SYDVKM. The CDR3 spans 13 residues. Between the trimmed V and J ends, which lost 6 bases and 1 base, there was a span of 6 bases. In DNA, the CDR3 is TGTGCCAGCAGGGGGCAGAACACCGGGGAGCTGTTTTTT. Translation gives CASRGQNTGELFF.

The rearrangement joins TRBV19 to TRBJ2-5; 9 bases match TRBD2. Germline CDR1 LNHDA, CDR2 SQIVND (reference sequence). Trimming at V came to 9 bases and at J to 3 bases, leaving 11 bases not matched to a gene. The CDR3 contains 15 residues. This CDR3 reads CASTLAGGSEETQYF. The CDR3 coding sequence is TGTGCCAGCACCCTTGCGGGAGGGAGCGAAGAGACCCAGTACTTC.

The CDR3 protein is CAKGLAGGNEQFF. The CDR3 DNA follows: TGTGCCAAGGGACTAGCGGGAGGAAATGAGCAGTTCTTC. J is TRBJ2-1 and V is TRBV2; 15 bases agree with TRBD2. CDR1 and CDR2 from the germline V gene are SNHLY and FYNNEI. This CDR3 is built from 13 residues. Unmatched junction bases numbered 2, after V lost 10 bases and J lost 7 bases.

The chain is built from TRBV18 and TRBJ1-6; D ambiguous. The CDR3 is 12 amino acids. CDR1 and CDR2 from the germline V gene are KGHSH and LQKENI. V was shortened by 0 bases and J by 9 bases, with 3 bases between the two germline ends. The CDR3 bases are TGTGCCAGCTCACCACCGGGTTCACCCCTCCACTTT. It yields the protein CASSPPGSPLHF.

The chain combines TRBV24-1 with TRBJ1-4; no reliable D call. The ends were cut back, 9 bases at V and 2 bases at J, with 18 bases in the middle. Per germline, CDR1 KGHDR and CDR2 SFDVKD. This CDR3 comprises 16 residues. CDR3 sequence reads: CATGVPSHGTNEKLFF. CDR3 DNA sequence: TGTGCCACCGGAGTCCCGTCCCATGGGACTAATGAAAAACTGTTTTTT.

This clone has just one count. The chain uses TRBV6-1 and TRBJ2-1; D gene uncertain. CDR1 is MNHNS and CDR2 is SASEGT in the germline V gene. V was trimmed by 2 bases and J by 2 bases, leaving 10 bases between them. The CDR3 covers 15 residues. CDR3 residues: CASSENIGPYNEQFF. In DNA, the CDR3 is TGTGCCAGCAGTGAAAACATAGGACCCTACAATGAGCAGTTCTTC.

The chain links TRBV30 to TRBJ1-5; D unclear. V was shortened by 3 bases and J by 5 bases, with 11 bases between the two germline ends. CDR1 is GTSNPN, CDR2 SVGIG, per germline (reference sequence). The CDR3 consists of 13 residues. This chain's CDR3 is CAWRKAGDQPQHF. The CDR3 nucleotides are TGTGCCTGGAGGAAGGCGGGCGATCAGCCCCAGCATTTT.

About this clone itself: Other nucleotide sequences from this sample produce the same CDR3. The chain is built from TRBV30 and TRBJ2-3; D not resolved. The germline gives CDR1 GTSNPN, CDR2 SVGIG (reference sequence). The CDR3 runs 14 residues. V gave up 4 bases and J gave up 0 bases, with 11 bases separating them. CDR3 residues: CAWTSGRSTDTQYF. The CDR3 DNA is TGTGCCTGGACGTCGGGCCGAAGCACAGATACGCAGTATTTT. Using reference TRBV30 and TRBJ2-3 for the parts outside the CDR3, the full variable domain is SQTIHQWPATLVQPVGSPLSLECTVEGTSNPNLYWYRQAAGRGLQLLFYSVGIGQISSEVPQNLSASRPQDRQFILSSKKLLLSDSGFYLCAWTSGRSTDTQYFGPGTRLTVL.

V usage is TRBV29-1 and J usage is TRBJ2-5; 9 nucleotides agree with TRBD2. The CDR3 spans 14 residues. Germline CDR1 reads SQVTM; CDR2 reads ANQGSEA. The V and J ends lost 4 bases and 1 base, in that order; junction bases with no gene match: 4. CDR3 coding DNA: TGCAGCGTTGTCCTAGCGGGGCTCCAAGAGACCCAGTACTTC. It is translated as CSVVLAGLQETQYF.